Described below is a single TCR beta chain sequence and its context. Its target is not known. One end of the junction varies from germline; a read error may be responsible. These data originate in a study of regulatory and conventional T cells in RAG deficiency. Whole-study results and caveats: Omenn CD25-high CD127-low cells may be activated cells, not true Tregs. Shannon entropy was markedly lower and Simpson indices higher in RAG-deficient patients than control T-cell subsets. Omenn patients showed >90% Treg-Tconv overlap and shorter CDR3 lengths. Compared with controls, unique Treg TCR beta sequences dropped about 97-fold in Omenn syndrome and CID/AS.

Blood CD4+ CD25-low CD127-high conventional T cells supplied the genomic DNA template. The CDR3 runs 15 residues. Germline loops: CDR1 MGHDK, CDR2 SYGVNS. This table comes from immunoSEQ multiplex PCR, and its TCRdb copy is limited to in-frame clones, with some not included. This table has 20,000 to 25,000 clones, around 97% appearing once. These data were likewise used in another study, on regulatory T cells. From that study: The primer mix had 52 TRBV and 13 TRBJ primers.

The specimen was CD25- CD4+ T cells sorted from blood. The chain carries TRBV25-1 and TRBJ2-1, with 9 bases that match TRBD2. The source of this sequence is a human donor in good health. The CDR3 here is CASRELAGEDNEQFF. For the CDR3, the DNA is TGTGCCAGCAGGGAATTAGCGGGGGAGGACAATGAGCAGTTCTTC.